The next 9 T cell receptor beta chains were all read from a single sample in a study of a mutant IDH1 vaccine in newly diagnosed glioma. What these receptors recognize is not known. Libraries were prepared by immunoSEQ multiplex PCR; TCRdb keeps only in-frame clonotypes and omits some of them. The sample yields roughly 30,000 clones, around 80% seen once. Time point meaning: week 35, safety follow-up. Doses comprised 300 ug of mutant IDH1 20-mer peptide each, plus topical imiquimod. Sequences were derived from PBMCs, sampled from a glioma patient whose treatment included an IDH1 peptide vaccine. The receptors were gathered from a woman between 40 and 55 years old with glioma.

The chain joins TRBV15 to TRBJ2-5; 7 bases are shared with TRBD2. The J segment lost 4 bases and the V segment lost 1 base, leaving 6 bases of the junction unmatched. The germline CDR1 and CDR2 sequences are LNHNV and YYDKDF (reference sequence). CDR3 length equals 15 residues. The CDR3 is CATSRAGRGVETQYF. The CDR3 nucleotides are TGTGCCACCAGCAGAGCGGGCCGGGGGGTAGAGACCCAGTACTTC.

V usage is TRBV5-1 and J usage is TRBJ2-5, with D unclear. Germline-derived CDR1 and CDR2 are SGHRS and YFSETQ. Between the trimmed V and J ends, which lost 3 bases and 2 bases, there was a span of 11 bases. The CDR3 loop spans 14 amino acids. The CDR3 protein is CASSSIDGQETQYF. CDR3 nucleotides: TGCGCCAGCAGCTCGATTGACGGACAAGAGACCCAGTACTTC.

DNA of the CDR3: TGCGCCAGCAGCTTAGGGCTAGCGGGGGGGAATACGCAGTATTTT. Amino acids: CASSLGLAGGNTQYF. This chain uses TRBV5-1 with TRBJ2-3; TRBD2 matches 12 bases. The CDR3 is 15 residues long. The V gene end was trimmed by 2 bases and the J gene end by 7 bases; junction bases not matched to a gene: 5. Germline V gives CDR1 SGHRS, CDR2 YFSETQ.

The rearrangement links TRBV9 to TRBJ2-2; D remains unclear. CDR1 is SGDLS, CDR2 YYNGEE, per germline. V was clipped by 1 base and J by 3 bases, with 1 base between them. The CDR3 spans 12 residues. The CDR3 coding sequence is TGTGCCAGCAGCGTATACACCGGGGAGCTGTTTTTT. Translating gives CASSVYTGELFF. The full variable domain, its missing parts supplied by reference TRBV9 and TRBJ2-2, is DSGVTQTPKHLITATGQRVTLRCSPRSGDLSVYWYQQSLDQGLQFLIQYYNGEERAKGNILERFSAQQFPDLHSELNLSSLELGDSALYFCASSVYTGELFFGEGSRLTVL.

The V call is TRBV4-3, the J call TRBJ2-1; 9 bases align to TRBD1. After removal of 1 base from V and 6 bases from J, the junction contained 1 base not matched to a gene. The germline V gene has CDR1 LGHNA and CDR2 YSLEER. This CDR3 comprises 14 residues. Written as DNA, the CDR3 is TGCGCCAGCAGCCAAGGACAGGGGGGCAATGAGCAGTTCTTC. Protein sequence: CASSQGQGGNEQFF.

This chain connects TRBV9 to TRBJ2-7; 8 bases map to TRBD1. The V gene end was trimmed by 4 bases and the J gene end by 3 bases; junction bases not matched to a gene: 3. The length of the CDR3 is 13 residues. Germline V gives CDR1 SGDLS, CDR2 YYNGEE. This chain's CDR3 is CASSLGTGYEQYF. The CDR3 coding sequence is TGTGCCAGCAGCCTCGGGACAGGCTACGAGCAGTACTTC.

The chain uses TRBV10-3 and TRBJ2-2; 11 bases align to TRBD2. Per germline, CDR1 ENHRY and CDR2 SYGVKD. J gave up 1 base and V 3 bases, and 10 bases lay outside the gene matches. The CDR3 runs 19 residues. The DNA for the CDR3 is TGTGCCATCAGTGATATAACTAGCGGGGGCCGCTTGAACACCGGGGAGCTGTTTTTT. It translates to CAISDITSGGRLNTGELFF.

This clone came up once. The chain links TRBV7-2 to TRBJ1-1; maybe TRBD1 (5 bases). CDR3 size: 15 residues. Germline loops: CDR1 SGHTA, CDR2 FQGNSA. Between the trimmed V and J ends, which lost 3 bases and 2 bases, there was a span of 13 bases. CDR3 nucleotides: TGTGCCAGCAGCTTCCTAGCAGGGCGAAACACTGAAGCTTTCTTT. This codes for CASSFLAGRNTEAFF.

This chain joins TRBV27 and TRBJ2-3, with 8 bases matching TRBD1. The CDR3 spans 14 residues. Germline trimming cut 7 bases from V and 0 bases from J; bases unmatched to any gene: 3. Germline CDR1 reads MNHEY; CDR2 reads SMNVEV (reference sequence). This chain's CDR3 is CASKRQGSTDTQYF. The CDR3 coding sequence is TGTGCCAGCAAAAGACAGGGGAGCACAGATACGCAGTATTTT.